The 4 T cell receptor beta chains below were found in one sample sequenced in a study of blood T cell repertoires in COVID-19 (dated by TCRdb to the early 2020s). The method behind the library was the immunoSEQ multiplex PCR assay. Sourced from immuneACCESS, this table was stored by TCRdb with only in-frame sequences that have V and J called. A share of the clones is absent; for the studies checked, an unresolved V gene accounts for under half, and the remainder has no known explanation. In this sample the table shows roughly 47,000 clones, roughly 84% of which occur a single time. The leading ten clones occupy over 4% of the sample. Sequenced sample: peripheral blood. These TCRs come from a woman aged 65 to 85 with acute or convalescent COVID-19.

The chain couples TRBV28 to TRBJ2-7; D is perhaps TRBD2 (5 bases). Germline V gene data show CDR1 as MDHEN and CDR2 as SYDVKM. This CDR3 has 12 residues. V lost 6 bases and J lost 4, with 10 bases in between. CDR3 sequence (DNA): TGTGCCAGCAGCCCGAGGGTTTACGAGCAGTACTTC. Translating gives CASSPRVYEQYF.

CDR3: CASSLTGPRRDGYTF. The CDR3 DNA is TGTGCCAGCAGCCTTACCGGGCCACGGAGGGACGGCTACACCTTC. The rearrangement links TRBV3-1 (or the pseudogene TRBV3-2) to TRBJ1-2; D might be TRBD1 (5 bases). This CDR3 contains 15 residues. The germline CDR1 and CDR2 sequences are LGHDT and YNNKEL (reference sequence). Trimming stripped 4 bases from V and 8 bases from J, with 20 bases between.

The chain recombines TRBV9 with TRBJ2-2; 7 positions agree with TRBD2. Trimming at V came to 6 bases and at J to 4 bases, leaving 9 bases not matched to a gene. Germline CDR1 is SGDLS and CDR2 is YYNGEE. The CDR3 has 15 amino acids. The CDR3 DNA reads TGTGCCAGCAAGGAAACTAGCGAGGTCACCGGGGAGCTGTTTTTT. Its translation: CASKETSEVTGELFF. Variable domain in full (rest from reference TRBV9 and TRBJ2-2): DSGVTQTPKHLITATGQRVTLRCSPRSGDLSVYWYQQSLDQGLQFLIQYYNGEERAKGNILERFSAQQFPDLHSELNLSSLELGDSALYFCASKETSEVTGELFFGEGSRLTVL.

The chain is built from TRBV3-1 (or the pseudogene TRBV3-2) and TRBJ2-7; 8 positions match TRBD1. This CDR3 is built from 15 residues. The V and J ends lost 1 base and 2 bases, in that order; junction bases with no gene match: 4. Germline V lookup: CDR1 LGHDT, CDR2 YNNKEL (reference sequence). DNA of the CDR3: TGTGCCAGCAGCCAAGGGGGACAGGCAACCTACGAGCAGTACTTC. Protein product: CASSQGGQATYEQYF.